This TCR beta chain was documented in a study of T cell changes during pregnancy in multiple sclerosis. This clone was observed a single time. Germline V gives CDR1 SGHRS, CDR2 YFSETQ. This CDR3 comprises 16 residues. V lost 0 bases, J lost 2 bases, and 6 bases stayed unmatched. Sequenced by immunoSEQ multiplex PCR; TCRdb stores in-frame clones only, minus some. The repertoire includes over 45,000 clones, about 90% of them detected once, and roughly 2% sits in the top ten. J is TRBJ1-2 and V is TRBV5-1, with 8 bases aligning to TRBD1. The material was peripheral blood, obtained in the first trimester of pregnancy. The origin of this receptor is a female donor with multiple sclerosis, enrolled in a pregnancy study. CDR3 DNA sequence: TGCGCCAGCAGCTTGGGAGCTCAGGGGGCCAACTATGGCTACACCTTC. It yields the protein CASSLGAQGANYGYTF. Full variable domain (missing parts from reference TRBV5-1 and TRBJ1-2): KAGVTQTPRYLIKTRGQQVTLSCSPISGHRSVSWYQQTPGQGLQFLFEYFSETQRNKGNFPGRFSGRQFSNSRSEMNVSTLELGDSALYLCASSLGAQGANYGYTFGSGTRLTVV.